The 21 T cell receptor beta chains reported below all come from one sample, sequenced in a study of blood T cell repertoires in COVID-19. Profiling relied on immunoSEQ multiplex PCR, and the TCRdb table lists in-frame clones only, not all of them. The repertoire holds over 85,000 clones, with under 85% as singletons. Specimen: peripheral blood. Receptors originate from a man aged 65 to 85 with acute or convalescent COVID-19.

The chain couples TRBV6-2 or TRBV6-3 to TRBJ2-7; 9 bases fit TRBD2. The germline V gene encodes CDR1 MNHEY and CDR2 SVGEGT. The CDR3 spans 14 residues. V shed 5 bases, J shed 6 bases, and the junction held 8 bases outside the gene matches. The CDR3 nucleotides read TGTGCCAGCAGTAATAGCGGGAGTTTTCTCGAGCAGTACTTC. Translated: CASSNSGSFLEQYF.

The chain combines TRBV15 with TRBJ2-7; 7 bases are shared with TRBD1. Germline V lookup: CDR1 LNHNV, CDR2 YYDKDF (reference sequence). V lost 5 bases, J lost 3 bases, and 7 bases stayed unmatched. The length of the CDR3 is 14 residues. CDR3 in DNA: TGTGCCACCAGCGGCCAGGGGGTTTACTACGAGCAGTACTTC. Translating gives CATSGQGVYYEQYF.

Only a few counts were recorded for this clone. The genes are TRBV29-1 and TRBJ1-2, with 7 bases that match TRBD1. In germline, CDR1 is SQVTM, CDR2 ANQGSEA. The trim removed 1 base at V and 1 base at J, leaving 12 bases unmatched. CDR3 length: 17 residues. CDR3 in amino acids: CSVEALQLTGSNYGYTF. DNA for the CDR3: TGCAGCGTTGAAGCCCTACAACTGACAGGGAGTAACTATGGCTACACCTTC. Full variable domain (outside the CDR3, taken from reference TRBV29-1 and TRBJ1-2): SAVISQKPSRDICQRGTSLTIQCQVDSQVTMMFWYRQQPGQSLTLIATANQGSEATYESGFVIDKFPISRPNLTFSTLTVSNMSPEDSSIYLCSVEALQLTGSNYGYTFGSGTRLTVV.

This sequence joins TRBV27 and TRBJ1-2; D may be TRBD1 (5 bases). Germline-derived CDR1 and CDR2 are MNHEY and SMNVEV (reference sequence). The CDR3 contains 14 residues. The V and J ends lost 2 bases and 3 bases respectively, with 10 bases between them. CDR3 coding DNA: TGTGCCAGCAGTTTAAATGGGGCTTACTATGGCTACACCTTC. As protein: CASSLNGAYYGYTF.

The chain couples TRBV18 to TRBJ1-2; 9 bases match TRBD1. The CDR3 extends over 14 amino acids. Unmatched junction bases numbered 5, after V lost 4 bases and J lost 5 bases. Germline V lookup: CDR1 KGHSH, CDR2 LQKENI. Written as DNA, the CDR3 is TGTGCCAGCTCACAAACGGGACAGGGATATGGCTACACCTTC. This encodes CASSQTGQGYGYTF.

V is TRBV5-8 and J is TRBJ2-5; 10 bases are shared with TRBD1. The CDR3 covers 17 residues. The germline CDR1 and CDR2 sequences are SGHTS and YDEGEE. The J segment lost 1 base and the V segment lost 4 bases, leaving 10 bases of the junction unmatched. The CDR3 region has the DNA TGTGCCAGCAGCCCCGGGACAGGGGCCCTCTCCCAAGAGACCCAGTACTTC. Its translation is CASSPGTGALSQETQYF.

CDR3 region: CASSSGTGGNYQPQHF. For the CDR3, the DNA is TGTGCCAGCAGTTCCGGGACAGGGGGAAATTATCAGCCCCAGCATTTT. The gene calls are TRBV2 and TRBJ1-5; 11 bases align to TRBD1. Looked up from germline, CDR1 is SNHLY and CDR2 is FYNNEI. The CDR3 extends over 16 amino acids. J gave up 5 bases and V 5 bases, and 8 bases lay outside the gene matches.

V usage is TRBV6-5 and J usage is TRBJ1-5; D ambiguous. Trimming stripped 5 bases from V and 2 bases from J, with 13 bases between. The CDR3 consists of 15 residues. Germline CDR1 is MNHEY and CDR2 is SVGAGI. The CDR3 protein is CASSSAGSGNQPQHF. CDR3 DNA sequence: TGTGCCAGCAGTAGCGCCGGGTCCGGCAATCAGCCCCAGCATTTT.

This clone is a singleton in its sample. J is TRBJ2-3 and V is TRBV24-1, with D maybe TRBD1 (7 bases). This CDR3 has 15 residues. The V gene's germline CDR1 is KGHDR and CDR2 SFDVKD. V was trimmed by 5 bases and J by 4 bases, leaving 15 bases between them. CDR3 amino acids: CATSVGGGAADTQYF. Here the CDR3 DNA reads TGTGCCACCAGTGTTGGAGGGGGCGCGGCAGATACGCAGTATTTT.

The rearrangement uses TRBV2 and TRBJ2-5, with 11 bases fitting TRBD1. Germline values: CDR1 SNHLY, CDR2 FYNNEI. This CDR3 has 16 amino acids. The V and J ends lost 4 bases and 3 bases, in that order; junction bases with no gene match: 7. CDR3 DNA sequence: TGTGCCAGCAGTGGGACAGGGGGCCGAGGGGAAGAGACCCAGTACTTC. This sequence encodes CASSGTGGRGEETQYF.

The rearrangement links TRBV9 to TRBJ2-1; D is unresolved. V was clipped by 0 bases and J by 0 bases, with 7 bases between them. This CDR3 is 15 amino acids long. Germline values: CDR1 SGDLS, CDR2 YYNGEE. The CDR3 DNA sequence: TGTGCCAGCAGCGTAGAATACTTCTCCTACAATGAGCAGTTCTTC. Its protein is CASSVEYFSYNEQFF.

The chain links TRBV6-5 to TRBJ1-5; tentative D call: TRBD1 (5 bases). CDR1 is MNHEY, CDR2 SVGAGI, per germline. Deletions cut 11 bases from V and 5 bases from J, with 16 bases between. The CDR3 is made up of 13 amino acids. CDR3 region: CAGGSYSYQPQHF. Written as DNA, the CDR3 is TGTGCCGGGGGGAGTTACTCTTATCAGCCCCAGCATTTT.

The gene calls are TRBV18 and TRBJ2-3, with 8 bases matching TRBD2. From germline, CDR1 is KGHSH and CDR2 LQKENI. The V gene end was trimmed by 1 base and the J gene end by 4 bases; junction bases not matched to a gene: 10. This CDR3 has 17 residues. The CDR3 loop reads CASSPLPGLGLADTQYF. The CDR3 DNA sequence: TGTGCCAGCTCACCACTCCCGGGACTAGGTCTCGCAGATACGCAGTATTTT.

The table lists this clone with a few counts. The V gene is TRBV19, the J gene TRBJ2-3, with D possibly TRBD1 on 6 matching bases. Trimming cost V 5 bases and J 7 bases, with 25 bases left between them. This CDR3 contains 17 residues. Germline V gene lookup returns CDR1 LNHDA and CDR2 SQIVND (reference sequence). Written as DNA, the CDR3 is TGTGCCAGTAGTTACTACCCTGGGGGCCCCAGTTTATATACGCAGTATTTT. As protein: CASSYYPGGPSLYTQYF.

This clone has a handful of counts. The rearrangement links TRBV30 to TRBJ2-2; possible D gene TRBD1, 6 bases. The CDR3 sequence is 13 residues long. V gave up 3 bases and J gave up 4 bases, with 9 bases separating them. Looked up from germline, CDR1 is GTSNPN and CDR2 is SVGIG (reference sequence). The DNA for the CDR3 is TGTGCCTGGAGGGGGGCTAGCACCGGGGAGCTGTTTTTT. It yields the protein CAWRGASTGELFF. Full variable domain (outside the CDR3, taken from reference TRBV30 and TRBJ2-2): SQTIHQWPATLVQPVGSPLSLECTVEGTSNPNLYWYRQAAGRGLQLLFYSVGIGQISSEVPQNLSASRPQDRQFILSSKKLLLSDSGFYLCAWRGASTGELFFGEGSRLTVL.

The gene calls are TRBV14 and TRBJ2-1; TRBD2 is a possible D gene (5 bases). Trimming shortened V by 2 bases and J by 1 base, and 12 bases separated the two germline ends. Germline V gives CDR1 SGHDN, CDR2 FVKESK. There are 16 residues in the CDR3. CDR3 DNA: TGTGCCAGCAGCCAAACCCTCAGCGGATCCTACAATGAGCAGTTCTTC. This sequence encodes CASSQTLSGSYNEQFF.

The chain carries TRBV18 and TRBJ1-5; D ambiguous. The CDR3 is 13 amino acids. V lost 2 bases and J lost 6, with 8 bases in between. Germline CDR1 and CDR2: KGHSH and LQKENI. The CDR3 here is CASSPTEGQPQHF. CDR3 bases: TGTGCCAGCTCACCAACAGAGGGTCAGCCCCAGCATTTT.

V is TRBV28 and J is TRBJ1-5; D not certain. This CDR3 region has 15 residues. V lost 6 bases and J 6 bases, leaving 18 bases between the germline ends. Germline CDR1 MDHEN, CDR2 SYDVKM. CDR3 region: CASSPLLGAGQPQHF. The CDR3 nucleotides read TGTGCCAGCAGCCCTCTTTTAGGCGCGGGTCAGCCCCAGCATTTT.

The CDR3 region is CATSRVTGVYGYTF. CDR3 bases: TGTGCCACCAGCAGAGTGACAGGAGTCTATGGCTACACCTTC. The rearrangement uses TRBV15 and TRBJ1-2, with a weak D call TRBD1 (6 bases). The CDR3 extends over 14 amino acids. V was shortened by 1 base and J by 4 bases, with 10 bases between the two germline ends. Germline V gene sequence: CDR1 LNHNV, CDR2 YYDKDF (reference sequence).

V gene TRBV5-1 combines with J gene TRBJ1-1; D call uncertain. The germline V gene encodes CDR1 SGHRS and CDR2 YFSETQ. The germline V and J ends were trimmed by 0 bases and 0 bases, with 12 bases remaining between them. The CDR3 totals 16 residues. CDR3 in amino acids: CASSLVAGMVNTEAFF. The CDR3 DNA follows: TGCGCCAGCAGCTTGGTTGCGGGGATGGTGAACACTGAAGCTTTCTTT.

The rearrangement links TRBV7-2 to TRBJ2-1, with TRBD2 identical over 8 bases. This CDR3 has 16 amino acids. After removal of 0 bases from V and 2 bases from J, the junction contained 3 bases not matched to a gene. CDR1 is SGHTA, CDR2 FQGNSA, per germline. The CDR3 DNA sequence: TGTGCCAGCAGCTTAGCGAGCGGGAGAACCTACAATGAGCAGTTCTTC. Translation gives CASSLASGRTYNEQFF.